The T cell receptor beta chain under discussion was sequenced for a study of T cell changes during pregnancy in multiple sclerosis. Only in-frame clones appear in the TCRdb table, and some are missing; sequencing was by immunoSEQ multiplex PCR. Altogether approximately 37,000 clones are present, just over 90% being singletons, with the ten largest covering around 0.58%. Germline V gene data show CDR1 as MNHNY and CDR2 as SVGAGI (reference sequence). CDR3 length: 14 residues. V was clipped by 0 bases and J by 6 bases, with 8 bases between them. Sequenced material: CD4+ T cells from peripheral blood mononuclear cells, taken in the third trimester of pregnancy. This chain links TRBV6-6 with TRBJ2-2, with D unresolved. The source is a female donor with multiple sclerosis, enrolled in a pregnancy study. The CDR3, as DNA: TGTGCCAGCAGTTACTCGGTAGTCGCCGGGGAGCTGTTTTTT. Residues: CASSYSVVAGELFF.